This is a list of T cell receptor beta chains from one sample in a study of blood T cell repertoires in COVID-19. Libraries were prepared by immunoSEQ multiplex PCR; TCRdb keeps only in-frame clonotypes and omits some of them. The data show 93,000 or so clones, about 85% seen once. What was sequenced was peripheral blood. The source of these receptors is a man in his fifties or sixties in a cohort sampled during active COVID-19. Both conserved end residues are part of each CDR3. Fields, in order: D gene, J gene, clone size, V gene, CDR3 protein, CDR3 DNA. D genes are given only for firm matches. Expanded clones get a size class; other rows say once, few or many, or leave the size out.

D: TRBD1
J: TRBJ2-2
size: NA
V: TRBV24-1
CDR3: CATSDPGTGDTGELFF
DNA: TGTGCCACCAGTGACCCCGGGACAGGGGACACCGGGGAGCTGTTTTTT

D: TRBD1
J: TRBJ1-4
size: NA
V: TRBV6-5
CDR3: CASATGGREKLFF
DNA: TGTGCCAGCGCGACAGGGGGACGTGAAAAACTGTTTTTT

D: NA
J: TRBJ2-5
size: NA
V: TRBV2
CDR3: CASIANGEETQYF
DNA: TGTGCCAGCATTGCCAACGGGGAAGAGACCCAGTACTTC

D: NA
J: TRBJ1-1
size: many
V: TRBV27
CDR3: CASSLNSGDMNTEAFF
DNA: TGTGCCAGCAGTCTCAACTCCGGGGACATGAACACTGAAGCTTTCTTT

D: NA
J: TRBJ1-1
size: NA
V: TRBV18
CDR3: CASSSGGLINTEAFF
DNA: TGTGCCAGCTCATCCGGGGGGCTAATTAACACTGAAGCTTTCTTT

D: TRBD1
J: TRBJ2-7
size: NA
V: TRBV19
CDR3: CASSPRDRDYEQYF
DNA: TGTGCCAGTAGCCCCCGGGACAGGGACTACGAGCAGTACTTC

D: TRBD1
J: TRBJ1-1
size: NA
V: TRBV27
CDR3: CASSPRTGGSTEAFF
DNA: TGTGCCAGCAGTCCGAGGACAGGAGGAAGCACTGAAGCTTTCTTT

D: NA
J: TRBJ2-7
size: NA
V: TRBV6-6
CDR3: CASTNRGGYEQYF
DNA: TGTGCCAGCACGAACAGGGGGGGCTACGAGCAGTACTTC

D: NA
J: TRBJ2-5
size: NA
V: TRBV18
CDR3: CASSPLTGETQYF
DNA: TGTGCCAGCTCACCCCTCACAGGGGAGACCCAGTACTTC

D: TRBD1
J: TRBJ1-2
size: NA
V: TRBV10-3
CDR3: CAISPGQGGNGYTF
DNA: TGTGCCATCAGTCCGGGACAGGGGGGCAATGGCTACACCTTC

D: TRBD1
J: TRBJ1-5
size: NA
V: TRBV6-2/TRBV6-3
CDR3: CASSAYRGGNQPQHF
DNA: TGTGCCAGCAGTGCCTACAGGGGGGGCAATCAGCCCCAGCATTTT

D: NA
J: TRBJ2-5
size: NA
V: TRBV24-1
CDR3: CATSDLQAQETQYF
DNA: TGTGCCACCAGTGATTTGCAAGCGCAAGAGACCCAGTACTTC

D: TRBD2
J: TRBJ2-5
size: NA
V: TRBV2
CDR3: CASSESGGQETQYF
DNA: TGTGCCAGCAGCGAATCGGGGGGCCAAGAGACCCAGTACTTC

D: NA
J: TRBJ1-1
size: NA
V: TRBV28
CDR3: CASRSLPNTEAFF
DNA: TGTGCCAGCAGGAGCCTTCCGAACACTGAAGCTTTCTTT